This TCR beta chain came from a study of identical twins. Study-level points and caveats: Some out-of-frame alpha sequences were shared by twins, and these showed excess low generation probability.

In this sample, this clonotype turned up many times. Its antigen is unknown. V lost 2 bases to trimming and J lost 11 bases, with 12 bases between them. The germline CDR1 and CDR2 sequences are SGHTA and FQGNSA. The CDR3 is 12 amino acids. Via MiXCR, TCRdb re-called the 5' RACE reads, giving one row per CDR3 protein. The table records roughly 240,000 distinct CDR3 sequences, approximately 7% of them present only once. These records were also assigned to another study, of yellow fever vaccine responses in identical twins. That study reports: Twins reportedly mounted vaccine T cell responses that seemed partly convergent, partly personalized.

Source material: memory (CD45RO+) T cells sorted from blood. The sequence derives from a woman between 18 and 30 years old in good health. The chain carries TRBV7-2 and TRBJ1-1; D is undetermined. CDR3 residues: CASSLSALEAFF. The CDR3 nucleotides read TGTGCCAGCAGCTTATCGGCGCTCGAGGCTTTCTTT.